The T cell receptor beta chain under discussion was sequenced for a study of T cell responses to AZD1222 COVID-19 vaccine. Broader study findings: Targeting of unmutated variant regions was reportedly seen in nearly half of spike-specific TCRs.

Of note for this clone: Its antigen is still unknown.

Sequencing used immunoSEQ multiplex PCR; TCRdb keeps in-frame clones, though not all of them. The sample carries around 130,000 clones, nearly 95% recorded once. The sample here was peripheral blood, taken on day 0 of AZD1222 vaccination. The sequence came from an adult in good health.

The CDR3 sequence: CASSQDGARGGYGYTF. The DNA of the CDR3 is TGTGCCAGCAGCCAAGATGGAGCTCGGGGCGGCTATGGCTACACCTTC. V and J are TRBV4-2 and TRBJ1-2, with D tentatively TRBD1 (5 bases). Germline V gene sequence: CDR1 LGHNA, CDR2 YNFKEQ. This CDR3 region has 16 residues. V lost 0 bases and J lost 4, with 15 bases in between.